The clone carrying this TCR beta chain was observed a single time. The data were taken from a study of cytomegalovirus exposure and HLA in healthy donors. TCRdb keeps only in-frame clones here, not all; method: immunoSEQ multiplex PCR. The sample yields 300,000 to 450,000 clones, about nine tenths seen once. Deletions cut 2 bases from V and 6 bases from J, with 5 bases between. Germline V CDR1 and CDR2: MNHEY, SVGAGI. This CDR3 is 13 amino acids long. V usage is TRBV6-5 and J usage is TRBJ1-6; possibly TRBD1 for D (5 bases). The sequence was collected from a woman aged 18 to 35 in good health and CMV-seronegative. The sample consisted of PBMCs. CDR3: CASSYRGNSPLHF. CDR3 coding DNA: TGTGCCAGCAGTTACAGGGGTAATTCACCCCTCCACTTT.